The clone carrying this T cell receptor beta chain was seen only a few times. Other DNA sequences in the sample encode the same CDR3. The source of the sample is a study of memory CD4+ T cells and cytomegalovirus serostatus. Looking at the study overall: This sample comes from healthy Belgian adults, several CMV seropositive, 24 seronegative.

Sequencing used immunoSEQ multiplex PCR; TCRdb keeps in-frame clones, though not all of them. The sample lists under 50,000 clones; approximately 74% were seen once. This CDR3 comprises 14 residues. From germline, CDR1 is SNHLY and CDR2 FYNNEI. Deletions cut 6 bases from V and 0 bases from J, with 9 bases between. The sort gate was single viable CD3+CD4+CD8-CD45RO+ cells for memory CD4+ T cells. The chain has TRBV2 and TRBJ1-3; D ambiguous. The sequenced material came from memory CD4+ T cells from blood. The TCR originated in an adult in good health and CMV-seropositive. Written as DNA, the CDR3 is TGTGCCAGCAGCTGGACGGTCTCTGGAAACACCATATATTTT. Its protein product is CASSWTVSGNTIYF. The whole variable domain, remainder taken from reference TRBV2 and TRBJ1-3, is EPEVTQTPSHQVTQMGQEVILRCVPISNHLYFYWYRQILGQKVEFLVSFYNNEISEKSEIFDDQFSVERPDGSNFTLKIRSTKLEDSAMYFCASSWTVSGNTIYFGEGSWLTVV.